The source of this TCR beta chain is a study of identical twins. TCRdb passed the 5' RACE reads through MiXCR, listing each CDR3 protein once. The table has more than 400,000 distinct CDR3 sequences, around 15% seen once. Trimming removed 1 base at V and 5 bases at J, with 12 bases between. The CDR3 contains 13 residues. CDR1 is DFQATT and CDR2 is SNEGSKA in the germline V gene (reference sequence). These data also formed part of another study, on yellow fever vaccine responses in identical twins.

Input material: CD4+ T cells sorted from blood. The clonotype comes from a woman aged 18-29 years in good health. This chain connects TRBV20-1 to TRBJ2-7; D unclear. CDR3 loop: CSARGVPLNEQYF. The CDR3 coding sequence is TGCAGTGCTAGAGGGGTCCCCCTAAACGAGCAGTACTTC.